These 31 T cell receptor beta chains came from one sample sequenced in a study of cytomegalovirus exposure and HLA in healthy donors. With 60 Vbeta and 13 Jbeta primers, the PCR was carried out. The method was immunoSEQ multiplex PCR; TCRdb's version includes in-frame clones alone and lacks a portion of them. The sample includes 150,000 to 200,000 clones, 82% seen only once; the top ten take roughly 1.6%. Sequencing was done on a sample of PBMCs. These receptors were taken from a girl under 18 in good health and CMV-seropositive.

The V and J genes are TRBV18 and TRBJ2-2, with a tentative D call TRBD2 (6 bases). The CDR3 spans 16 residues. V was cut by 6 bases and J by 0 bases, with 14 bases left in between. The germline CDR1 and CDR2 sequences are KGHSH and LQKENI. In DNA form, the CDR3 reads TGTGCCAGCTCCTCTAGCGCAAAGACGAACACCGGGGAGCTGTTTTTT. This sequence encodes CASSSSAKTNTGELFF.

This rearrangement joins TRBV2 to TRBJ2-2; 7 nucleotides match TRBD2. Germline CDR1 SNHLY, CDR2 FYNNEI. The V and J ends lost 6 bases and 6 bases, in that order; junction bases with no gene match: 16. The CDR3 is 17 amino acids. The CDR3 nucleotides read TGTGCCAGCAGATCTCAGCGGGGAAGCAGGGTGGCCGGGGAGCTGTTTTTT. Translating gives CASRSQRGSRVAGELFF.

The count of this clone is one. The chain joins TRBV6-6 to TRBJ2-2; possible D gene TRBD1, 6 bases. V lost 6 bases to trimming and J lost 4 bases, with 15 bases between them. The length of the CDR3 is 15 residues. The germline V gene has CDR1 MNHNY and CDR2 SVGAGI (reference sequence). The CDR3 DNA reads TGTGCCAGCAGCTCCGGACAGTTCCCCACCGGGGAGCTGTTTTTT. Protein sequence: CASSSGQFPTGELFF.

V usage is TRBV28 and J usage is TRBJ1-2, with D maybe TRBD1 (6 bases). Germline V lookup: CDR1 MDHEN, CDR2 SYDVKM. The CDR3 length is 17 residues. V was cut by 1 base and J by 0 bases, with 15 bases left in between. CDR3 DNA sequence: TGTGCCAGCAGTTTATCGGCAGGGGCGCGGGCTAACTATGGCTACACCTTC. It yields the protein CASSLSAGARANYGYTF.

The chain combines TRBV19 with TRBJ2-3; D call uncertain. With 3 bases removed from V and 0 bases from J, the gap between germline ends came to 16 bases. The CDR3 extends over 17 amino acids. Per germline, CDR1 LNHDA and CDR2 SQIVND (reference sequence). The DNA of the CDR3 is TGTGCCAGTAGTATCTATCTTGTCGCAGGAAGCACAGATACGCAGTATTTT. It yields the protein CASSIYLVAGSTDTQYF.

The V call is TRBV28, the J call TRBJ2-7; TRBD1 matches 10 bases. The CDR3 spans 16 residues. Germline V lookup: CDR1 MDHEN, CDR2 SYDVKM. Trimming removed 6 bases from V and 3 bases from J; junction bases left unmatched: 11. The chain's CDR3 is CASSSPGTGAHYEQYF. The CDR3 nucleotides are TGTGCCAGCAGCTCCCCCGGGACAGGGGCACACTACGAGCAGTACTTC.

The chain has TRBV28 and TRBJ1-1; 9 bases align to TRBD1. The V segment lost 5 bases and the J segment 0 bases; nucleotides outside the gene matches: 7. CDR3 length equals 16 residues. Germline V gene data show CDR1 as MDHEN and CDR2 as SYDVKM. The CDR3, as DNA: TGTGCCAGCAGTCCCCCACAGGGGGCTCTGAACACTGAAGCTTTCTTT. Its protein product is CASSPPQGALNTEAFF.

The chain joins TRBV5-1 to TRBJ2-3; 7 nucleotides match TRBD1. The germline gives CDR1 SGHRS, CDR2 YFSETQ. There are 19 residues in the CDR3. J lost 2 bases, V lost 3 bases, and 18 bases had no gene match. The CDR3 is CASSWPRNRGPGDTDTQYF. The CDR3 bases are TGCGCCAGCAGCTGGCCGAGAAACAGGGGTCCCGGTGACACAGATACGCAGTATTTT.

The chain has TRBV10-3 and TRBJ1-2, with 8 bases that match TRBD1. V dropped 9 bases and J dropped 2; count of bases not matched to a gene: 8. Per germline, CDR1 ENHRY and CDR2 SYGVKD. The CDR3 contains 14 residues. The CDR3 loop is CAIEDRGENYGYTF. CDR3 DNA: TGTGCCATTGAAGACAGGGGCGAGAACTATGGCTACACCTTC.

This chain links TRBV5-1 with TRBJ2-7, with 9 nucleotides matching TRBD1. V was pared by 0 bases and J by 5 bases, with 3 bases of the junction left unmatched. Per the germline V gene, CDR1 is SGHRS and CDR2 is YFSETQ. The CDR3 has 14 amino acids. CDR3 sequence (DNA): TGCGCCAGCAGCTTGGGGACAGGGGTGGACGAGCAGTACTTC. Translating gives CASSLGTGVDEQYF.

V and J are TRBV19 and TRBJ2-6; D is ambiguous. The CDR3 covers 14 residues. Germline V gives CDR1 LNHDA, CDR2 SQIVND (reference sequence). V was pared by 6 bases and J by 2 bases, with 8 bases between. This CDR3 reads CASRQVAGANVLTF. The CDR3 nucleotides read TGTGCCAGTAGGCAGGTTGCTGGGGCCAACGTCCTGACTTTC.

This chain joins TRBV6-5 and TRBJ2-5; tentatively, D is TRBD1 (5 bases). Germline V gene sequence: CDR1 MNHEY, CDR2 SVGAGI. The CDR3 is 14 residues long. Trimming removed 5 bases at V and 2 bases at J, with 12 bases between. CDR3 coding DNA: TGTGCCAGCAGTCGTTCAGGGTATCAAGAGACCCAGTACTTC. Residues: CASSRSGYQETQYF.

This clone was observed a few times. The chain joins TRBV2 to TRBJ1-2, with 7 bases aligning to TRBD1. V gave up 2 bases and J gave up 5 bases; unmatched junction bases: 5. The CDR3 totals 14 residues. The germline gives CDR1 SNHLY, CDR2 FYNNEI. This CDR3 is CASSETGDIYGYTF. The CDR3 DNA sequence: TGTGCCAGCAGTGAAACAGGGGATATATATGGCTACACCTTC.

The V call is TRBV2, the J call TRBJ2-5; the D gene is possibly TRBD1 (5 bases). The V gene lost 4 bases and the J gene lost 0 bases, with 9 bases spanning the gap. Germline V lookup: CDR1 SNHLY, CDR2 FYNNEI. The CDR3 runs to 14 residues. Here the CDR3 reads CASSGTTYQETQYF. For the CDR3, the DNA is TGTGCCAGCAGTGGGACAACGTACCAAGAGACCCAGTACTTC.

This clone was seen only once. The genes are TRBV15 and TRBJ1-2; 7 bases line up with TRBD1. This CDR3 contains 16 residues. The V and J ends lost 1 base and 0 bases, in that order; junction bases with no gene match: 5. Looked up from germline, CDR1 is LNHNV and CDR2 is YYDKDF (reference sequence). The DNA of the CDR3 is TGTGCCACCAGCAGAGGTCGGCAGGGGGCTAACTATGGCTACACCTTC. Amino acids: CATSRGRQGANYGYTF.

The J gene is TRBJ2-3, the V gene TRBV29-1, with 7 bases identical to TRBD2. Looked up from germline, CDR1 is SQVTM and CDR2 is ANQGSEA. This CDR3 has 14 amino acids. With 3 bases clipped from V and 0 bases from J, the junction kept 3 bases outside the gene matches. CDR3 protein: CSVDSGTSTDTQYF. For the CDR3, the DNA is TGCAGCGTTGACAGCGGGACTAGCACAGATACGCAGTATTTT.

This rearrangement joins TRBV15 to TRBJ2-3, with 7 bases identical to TRBD2. Trimming cost V 5 bases and J 1 base; bases outside gene matches: 9. The CDR3 contains 16 residues. CDR1 is LNHNV and CDR2 is YYDKDF in the germline V gene (reference sequence). The CDR3 sequence: CATSPPRGGGTDTQYF. CDR3 in DNA: TGTGCCACCAGCCCCCCAAGGGGAGGGGGCACAGATACGCAGTATTTT.

The chain carries TRBV2 and TRBJ2-7; 7 bases fit TRBD2. The length of the CDR3 is 13 residues. V was clipped by 8 bases and J by 0 bases; unmatched bases: 4. CDR1 and CDR2 from the germline V gene are SNHLY and FYNNEI. The CDR3 sequence is CASGGDFSYEQYF. CDR3 bases: TGTGCCAGCGGGGGGGACTTCTCCTACGAGCAGTACTTC.

The chain couples TRBV29-1 to TRBJ1-1; the D gene is possibly TRBD1 (5 bases). The germline CDR1 and CDR2 sequences are SQVTM and ANQGSEA. The CDR3 runs to 12 residues. V was cut by 7 bases and J by 6 bases, with 15 bases left in between. The CDR3 here is CSGAGGYSEAFF. DNA for the CDR3: TGCAGCGGGGCGGGGGGATACTCTGAAGCTTTCTTT. The full variable domain, with the rest looked up from reference TRBV29-1 and TRBJ1-1, is SAVISQKPSRDICQRGTSLTIQCQVDSQVTMMFWYRQQPGQSLTLIATANQGSEATYESGFVIDKFPISRPNLTFSTLTVSNMSPEDSSIYLCSGAGGYSEAFFGQGTRLTVV.

This chain joins TRBV7-3 and TRBJ2-2; D is ambiguous. V lost 0 bases to trimming and J lost 1 base, with 6 bases between them. Germline-derived CDR1 and CDR2 are SGHTA and FQGTGA. This CDR3 spans 15 amino acids. The CDR3 loop is CASSLTAENTGELFF. CDR3 nucleotide sequence: TGTGCCAGCAGCTTAACTGCAGAGAACACCGGGGAGCTGTTTTTT.

CDR3 amino acids: CASSLTGWSQPQHF. CDR3 DNA sequence: TGTGCCAGCAGCCTGACAGGGTGGAGTCAGCCCCAGCATTTT. The J gene is TRBJ1-5, the V gene TRBV5-6; 7 bases are shared with TRBD1. Germline trimming cut 4 bases from V and 6 bases from J; bases unmatched to any gene: 7. This CDR3 is 14 amino acids long. Germline V gene data show CDR1 as SGHDT and CDR2 as YYEEEE.

The chain joins TRBV21-1 to TRBJ2-2; the table's D call, TRBD2, has no DNA check behind it. TRBV21-1 has pseudogene status. This CDR3 has 14 residues. The CDR3 coding sequence is TGTGCCAGCAGCACGGACGGTGGGAGAGGGGAGCTGTTTTTT. Translation: CASSTDGGRGELFF.

The chain recombines TRBV27 with TRBJ1-6, with D uncertain. Per the germline V gene, CDR1 is MNHEY and CDR2 is SMNVEV (reference sequence). The CDR3 has 13 residues. The ends were cut back, 6 bases at V and 7 bases at J, with 10 bases in the middle. The CDR3 DNA follows: TGTGCCAGCAGAACGACACGGAATTCACCCCTCCACTTT. Translating it yields CASRTTRNSPLHF.

This clone is a singleton in its sample. The rearrangement uses TRBV2 and TRBJ1-2; unclear D gene. CDR1 is SNHLY, CDR2 FYNNEI, per germline. The V end was cut by 3 bases, the J end by 4 bases, with 9 bases between. CDR3 length: 13 residues. The CDR3 nucleotides are TGTGCCAGCAGTGAGGCACAGATCTATGGCTACACCTTC. As protein: CASSEAQIYGYTF.

The chain recombines TRBV19 with TRBJ2-7, with D possibly being TRBD1 (6 bases). V dropped 2 bases and J dropped 4 bases, with 18 bases sitting between them. The CDR3 sequence is 16 residues long. Germline V gene data show CDR1 as LNHDA and CDR2 as SQIVND (reference sequence). The CDR3 DNA sequence: TGTGCCAGTAGTATAATTTCAGGCAGGGGCGTTTACGAGCAGTACTTC. Residues: CASSIISGRGVYEQYF. The full variable domain, with the rest looked up from reference TRBV19 and TRBJ2-7, is DGGITQSPKYLFRKEGQNVTLSCEQNLNHDAMYWYRQDPGQGLRLIYYSQIVNDFQKGDIAEGYSVSREKKESFPLTVTSAQKNPTAFYLCASSIISGRGVYEQYFGPGTRLTVT.

V usage is TRBV7-9 and J usage is TRBJ1-1; a weak D match, TRBD1 (5 bases). This CDR3 comprises 11 residues. CDR1 and CDR2 from the germline V gene are SEHNR and FQNEAQ (reference sequence). V was shortened by 5 bases and J by 10 bases, with 11 bases between the two germline ends. This CDR3 is CASSLGGVAFF. The CDR3 DNA follows: TGTGCCAGCAGCCTGGGAGGGGTAGCTTTCTTT.

The V and J genes are TRBV5-6 and TRBJ2-7; D is possibly TRBD1 (5 bases). The V and J ends lost 0 bases and 2 bases respectively, with 9 bases between them. This CDR3 region has 14 residues. Germline CDR1 and CDR2: SGHDT and YYEEEE. Written as DNA, the CDR3 is TGTGCCAGCAGCTTGGTCTCGACAGCCTACGAGCAGTACTTC. Translated: CASSLVSTAYEQYF. The variable domain in full, with the rest retrieved from reference TRBV5-6 and TRBJ2-7, is DAGVTQSPTHLIKTRGQQVTLRCSPKSGHDTVSWYQQALGQGPQFIFQYYEEEERQRGNFPDRFSGHQFPNYSSELNVNALLLGDSALYLCASSLVSTAYEQYFGPGTRLTVT.

This chain connects TRBV5-8 to TRBJ1-1; the match to TRBD1 covers 9 bases. In germline, CDR1 is SGHTS, CDR2 YDEGEE. With 5 bases clipped from V and 5 bases from J, the junction kept 7 bases outside the gene matches. The CDR3 spans 14 residues. CDR3 in DNA: TGTGCCAGCAGTCACACAGGGGGCTCTACTGAAGCTTTCTTT. It translates to CASSHTGGSTEAFF. The complete variable domain, with remaining parts taken from reference TRBV5-8 and TRBJ1-1, reads EAGVTQSPTHLIKTRGQQATLRCSPISGHTSVYWYQQALGLGLQFLLWYDEGEERNRGNFPPRFSGRQFPNYSSELNVNALELEDSALYLCASSHTGGSTEAFFGQGTRLTVV.

This sequence joins TRBV2 and TRBJ2-7; D may be TRBD1 (7 bases). Trimming took 6 bases from V and 6 from J, leaving 12 bases between them. The germline V gene encodes CDR1 SNHLY and CDR2 FYNNEI. There are 12 residues in the CDR3. CDR3 loop: CASSVQGGEQYF. DNA of the CDR3: TGTGCCAGCAGCGTCCAGGGGGGCGAGCAGTACTTC.

The J gene is TRBJ2-3, the V gene TRBV5-1, with 7 bases lining up with TRBD1. The V segment lost 0 bases and the J segment 4 bases; nucleotides outside the gene matches: 5. Germline V gives CDR1 SGHRS, CDR2 YFSETQ. The CDR3 loop spans 15 amino acids. CDR3 sequence reads: CASSLGQGWADTQYF. The CDR3, as DNA: TGCGCCAGCAGCTTGGGACAGGGTTGGGCAGATACGCAGTATTTT.

CDR3 region: CASSLVQSEDEAFF. The CDR3 nucleotides read TGTGCCAGCAGCTTGGTTCAGAGTGAGGATGAAGCTTTCTTT. The V gene is TRBV5-6, the J gene TRBJ1-1; the D is unclear. The CDR3 consists of 14 residues. The V gene lost 0 bases and the J gene lost 7 bases, with 13 bases spanning the gap. Germline V gene sequence: CDR1 SGHDT, CDR2 YYEEEE. The full variable domain, its missing parts supplied by reference TRBV5-6 and TRBJ1-1, is DAGVTQSPTHLIKTRGQQVTLRCSPKSGHDTVSWYQQALGQGPQFIFQYYEEEERQRGNFPDRFSGHQFPNYSSELNVNALLLGDSALYLCASSLVQSEDEAFFGQGTRLTVV.